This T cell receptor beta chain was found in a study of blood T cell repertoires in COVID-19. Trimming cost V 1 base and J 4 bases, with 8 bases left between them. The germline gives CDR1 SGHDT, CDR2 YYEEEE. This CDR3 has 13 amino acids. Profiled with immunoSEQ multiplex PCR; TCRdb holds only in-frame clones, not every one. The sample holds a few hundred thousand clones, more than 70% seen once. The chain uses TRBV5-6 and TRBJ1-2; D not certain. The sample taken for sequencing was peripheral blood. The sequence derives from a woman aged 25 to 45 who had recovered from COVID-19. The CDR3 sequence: CASSLMTIYGYTF. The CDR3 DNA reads TGTGCCAGCAGCTTGATGACAATCTATGGCTACACCTTC.